This T cell receptor (beta chain) was sequenced in a study of blood T cell repertoires in COVID-19. Whole-study context: The United States, Italy and Spain supplied acute and convalescent COVID-19 samples. The analysed material was cDNA or gDNA that came from T cells, B-cell-depleted T cells, or PBMCs.

After removal of 4 bases from V and 0 bases from J, the junction contained 4 bases not matched to a gene. Germline CDR1 is SGHKS and CDR2 is YYEKEE (reference sequence). This CDR3 is built from 14 residues. In the original processing: How many nucleated cells were present was estimated from reference gene primer amplification. Produced via immunoSEQ multiplex PCR; TCRdb's table is partial and in-frame only. That table furnishes V, J and clone size, whereas the DNA furnished D and trimming. Among about 81,000 clones listed, about nine tenths were seen once. The sequence derives from a woman aged 45-59 years in a cohort sampled during active COVID-19. This chain links TRBV5-5 with TRBJ2-7, with TRBD1 matching over 7 bases. Sequencing used peripheral blood. This CDR3 reads CASSVTGNSYEQYF. The DNA for the CDR3 is TGTGCCAGCAGCGTGACAGGGAACTCCTACGAGCAGTACTTC.